This entry lists 26 T cell receptor beta chains sequenced from one sample in a study of tumor-infiltrating lymphocytes in primary liver carcinoma. Starting material for RNA and DNA co-extraction consisted of 20-30 mg of unsorted bulk tissue. Synthesis of TCR beta cDNA was carried out from 500 ng total RNA with a constant-region primer. ARM-PCR, slightly modified, supplied the TCR beta libraries through three nested multiplex PCR rounds. TRBV1-TRBV30 forward primers paired with a C-beta reverse primer were used in the first two PCR rounds, which ran approximately 11 cycles each. TCRdb recomputed calls from the multiplex PCR reads with MiXCR, one row per CDR3 protein. The data hold 75,000 to 90,000 distinct CDR3 sequences, with more than 65% observed a single time. The sequencing sample was made of liver tumor tissue from sampling region 1. The subset is: tumor region T1, superior pole. All receptors derive from a man in his forties with primary liver carcinoma and hepatitis B virus infection.

The chain joins TRBV11-2 to TRBJ2-2; D not resolved. V dropped 11 bases and J dropped 4 bases, with 20 bases sitting between them. This CDR3 has 15 residues. Germline loops: CDR1 SGHAT, CDR2 FQNNGV. CDR3 coding DNA: TGTGCCGGCAACTTAGTCGGACGAGGCACCGGGGAGCTGTTTTTT. Translated: CAGNLVGRGTGELFF.

This clonotype has ten or more counts. The V call is TRBV12-3 or TRBV12-4, the J call TRBJ2-3; 9 bases align to TRBD1. V dropped 3 bases and J dropped 0; count of bases not matched to a gene: 7. The CDR3 runs to 17 residues. In DNA form, the CDR3 reads TGTGCCAGCAGTTTTACAGGGGGCACGCTTAGCACAGATACGCAGTATTTT. This sequence encodes CASSFTGGTLSTDTQYF.

Regarding this clonotype: The CDR3 ends on some other residue instead of the conserved phenylalanine or tryptophan, so this is likely a read error. The CDR3 loop is CVSSLERRAEQYS. In nucleotides, the CDR3 is TGTGTCAGCAGTTTAGAAAGGCGCGCCGAGCAGTACTCC. This sequence joins TRBV11-2 and TRBJ2-7; D is unclear. Germline V lookup: CDR1 SGHAT, CDR2 FQNNGV. This CDR3 comprises 13 residues.

In regard to this clonotype: Germline is not matched at one junction end, which may reflect a read error. The chain recombines TRBV11-2 with TRBJ2-2; 9 nucleotides line up with TRBD1. Germline CDR1 SGHAT, CDR2 FQNNGV. CDR3 length equals 17 residues. In DNA form, the CDR3 reads TGCGCCAGCAGCTTTGATCGGGACAGGGTCGACACCGGGAAGCTGTTTTTT. Translation gives CASSFDRDRVDTGKLFF.

As to this clonotype: The final CDR3 position lacks the conserved phenylalanine or tryptophan, pointing to a likely read error. The chain employs TRBV10-3 and TRBJ2-7; D may be TRBD1 (6 bases). The CDR3 is made up of 15 amino acids. Trimming shortened V by 6 bases and J by 3 bases, and 18 bases separated the two germline ends. Germline values: CDR1 ENHRY, CDR2 SYGVKD. For the CDR3, the DNA is TGTGCCATCAGCACAGGAGGACAGCAAGGCTACGAGCAGTACTCC. Its protein product is CAISTGGQQGYEQYS.

The chain uses TRBV6-5 and TRBJ1-1, with no clear D. Trimming took 4 bases from V and 0 from J, leaving 9 bases between them. Germline CDR1 MNHEY, CDR2 SVGAGI. The CDR3 sequence is 14 residues long. The CDR3 loop is CASSFEDLNTEAFF. The CDR3 bases are TGTGCCAGCAGTTTCGAGGATTTGAACACTGAAGCTTTCTTT.

This clonotype was recorded once. The final CDR3 position lacks the conserved phenylalanine or tryptophan, pointing to a likely read error. The chain has TRBV28 and TRBJ1-4; perhaps TRBD1 as D (6 bases). The CDR3 covers 14 residues. The V end lost 3 bases, the J end lost 7 bases, and 12 bases lay between the germline ends. Germline CDR1 and CDR2: MDHEN and SYDVKM. Here the CDR3 DNA reads TGTGCCAGCAGTTTGGGGGGCCCCAGTGAAAAACTGTTTCTT. Translated, it gives CASSLGGPSEKLFL.

Notes on this clonotype: The conserved closing phenylalanine or tryptophan is absent in this CDR3, likely reflecting a read error. The CDR3 region is CANSLSVGLAGGGYEQYL. The DNA of the CDR3 is TGTGCCAACAGCTTATCTGTTGGACTAGCGGGAGGGGGGTACGAGCAGTACCTC. The gene calls are TRBV11-2 and TRBJ2-7, with 15 bases lining up with TRBD2. The CDR3 length is 18 residues. The germline CDR1 and CDR2 sequences are SGHAT and FQNNGV.

This clonotype was detected once. Here the CDR3 omits its conserved ending phenylalanine or tryptophan, so a read error is the likely source. The chain employs TRBV29-1 and TRBJ2-3; 8 positions match TRBD1. The J call may be incorrect, as the DNA end agrees better with TRBJ1-5. CDR1 is SQVTM, CDR2 ANQGSEA, per germline. The CDR3 contains 13 residues. CDR3 sequence: CSVGRGQRDTQHY. The CDR3 DNA follows: TGCAGCGTTGGCAGGGGGCAGAGAGATACGCAGCATTAT.

This clonotype has at least ten counts. The chain links TRBV7-9 to TRBJ2-7; the match to TRBD2 covers 10 bases. This CDR3 region has 15 residues. J was trimmed by 0 bases and V by 2 bases; bases with no gene match: 1. Germline V gene data show CDR1 as SEHNR and CDR2 as FQNEAQ (reference sequence). CDR3 nucleotides: TGTGCCAGCAGCTTACTAGCGGGGGCCTCCTACGAGCAGTACTTC. Amino acid sequence: CASSLLAGASYEQYF.

Details on this clonotype: This may arise from a read error, as a much more abundant clone is one base away. The chain combines TRBV28 with TRBJ1-3; D gene ambiguous. The CDR3 is made up of 13 amino acids. Looked up from germline, CDR1 is MDHEN and CDR2 is SYDVKM. CDR3 in amino acids: CANSFGYKNTIYF. In nucleotides, the CDR3 is TGTGCCAACAGTTTCGGATACAAGAACACCATATATTTT.

The gene calls are TRBV11-2 and TRBJ2-7; the D gene is possibly TRBD2 (6 bases). The CDR3 extends over 13 amino acids. Germline V gene data show CDR1 as SGHAT and CDR2 as FQNNGV. The CDR3, as DNA: TGTGTCAGTTGCTTAAGTGAGCTAGCGTCGCAGTACTTC. Translation gives CVSCLSELASQYF. The full variable domain, with the rest looked up from reference TRBV11-2 and TRBJ2-7, is EAGVAQSPRYKIIEKRQSVAFWCNPISGHATLYWYQQILGQGPKLLIQFQNNGVVDDSQLPKDRFSAERLKGVDSTLKIQPAKLEDSAVYLCVSCLSELASQYFGPGTRLTVT.

A note on this clonotype: A read error may account for a junction end that differs from germline. This sequence joins TRBV28 and TRBJ2-7; tentatively, D is TRBD1 (6 bases). The CDR3 runs to 16 residues. Germline V CDR1 and CDR2: MDHEN, SYDVKM. CDR3 loop: CASSSIRQDFSYGQYF. The DNA of the CDR3 is TGTGCCAGCAGTTCTATCAGACAGGACTTTTCCTACGGGCAGTACTTC.

The chain links TRBV4-2 to TRBJ2-1; no clear D gene. The germline CDR1 and CDR2 sequences are LGHNA and YNFKEQ. Trimming shortened V by 1 base and J by 8 bases, and 9 bases separated the two germline ends. This CDR3 is 13 amino acids long. CDR3 loop: CASSQATGDEQFF. DNA of the CDR3: TGTGCCAGCAGCCAAGCGACTGGGGATGAGCAGTTCTTC.

Of note for this clonotype: A read error may explain this, as a much larger clone is one base away. The rearrangement uses TRBV5-1 and TRBJ2-5, with 7 bases identical to TRBD2. The V gene's germline CDR1 is SGHRS and CDR2 YFSETQ. This CDR3 has 13 amino acids. The V and J ends lost 3 bases and 5 bases, in that order; junction bases with no gene match: 4. This chain's CDR3 is CASSYREEETQYF. The CDR3 nucleotides are TGCGCCAGCAGCTACCGGGAGGAGGAGACCCAGTACTTC.

The J gene is TRBJ2-7, the V gene TRBV6-5; D call uncertain. The CDR3 has 15 amino acids. Looked up from germline, CDR1 is MNHEY and CDR2 is SVGAGI. The V end was cut by 9 bases, the J end by 2 bases, with 20 bases between. This CDR3 is CASIYSRPGTYEQYF. Here the CDR3 DNA reads TGTGCCAGTATCTACTCCCGGCCAGGCACCTACGAGCAGTACTTC.

This clonotype was observed many times. The V call is TRBV12-3 or TRBV12-4, the J call TRBJ2-5, with a possible D match to TRBD2 (6 bases). CDR3 length: 15 residues. Trimming removed 3 bases from V and 4 bases from J, with 15 bases in between. As DNA, the CDR3 is TGTGCCAGCAGTTTGCGGCAGGGAGGAAGAGAGACCCAGTACTTC. Translating it yields CASSLRQGGRETQYF.

Worth noting for this clonotype: Relative to the germline gene, one junction end is altered; a read error may explain this. J is TRBJ1-2 and V is TRBV7-9, with 9 bases fitting TRBD1. Germline values: CDR1 SEHNR, CDR2 FQNEAQ (reference sequence). The CDR3 is 15 residues long. The CDR3 loop reads CASSLTGGARYGHTF. The CDR3 nucleotides read TGTGCCAGCAGCCTCACAGGGGGCGCGCGCTATGGCCACACCTTC.

The rearrangement links TRBV20-1 to TRBJ2-1; D might be TRBD1 or TRBD2, each matching 6 bases. This CDR3 is 15 amino acids long. Germline lookup yields CDR1 DFQATT and CDR2 SNEGSKA (reference sequence). With 5 bases removed from V and 3 bases from J, the gap between germline ends came to 17 bases. CDR3 residues: CSAPRGAGIYNEQFF. The CDR3 coding sequence is TGCAGTGCTCCAAGGGGGGCAGGGATCTACAATGAGCAGTTCTTC.

With regard to this clonotype: No conserved phenylalanine or tryptophan ends this CDR3, so it is likely a read error. The chain joins TRBV11-2 to TRBJ2-5, with TRBD2 as a possible D gene (6 bases). The CDR3 runs 16 residues. CDR1 and CDR2 (germline): SGHAT, FQNNGV. The DNA for the CDR3 is TGTGCCAGCAGATCCCGGGACTCGGCCCACGAAGAGACTCAGTACCTC. This sequence encodes CASRSRDSAHEETQYL.

This clonotype was picked up many times. The gene calls are TRBV6-1 and TRBJ2-1, with TRBD2 matching 7 bases. Germline CDR1 reads MNHNS; CDR2 reads SASEGT. Losses at the gene ends were 4 bases for V and 8 bases for J; bases not matched to a gene: 11. This CDR3 is 15 amino acids long. CDR3 in amino acids: CASSGRTRLADEQFF. The CDR3, as DNA: TGTGCCAGCAGTGGTAGGACAAGACTAGCTGATGAGCAGTTCTTC.

Of note for this clonotype: A much larger clone is a single base away; this may be a read error. The genes are TRBV28 and TRBJ1-5; D uncertain. The CDR3 has 14 residues. Trimming left V 2 bases short and J 2 bases short, with 7 bases between. Germline V gene lookup returns CDR1 MDHEN and CDR2 SYDVKM. The chain's CDR3 is CASSLAWGNQPQHF. CDR3 bases: TGTGCCAGCAGTTTAGCATGGGGCAATCAGCCCCAGCATTTT.

On this clonotype: One end of the junction varies from germline; a read error may be responsible. V is TRBV28 and J is TRBJ1-1; D is undetermined. The CDR3 loop spans 15 amino acids. Germline V CDR1 and CDR2: MDHEN, SYDVKM. For the CDR3, the DNA is TGTGTCAGCAGTTTCGGAGGGAATGTGAACACTGAAGCTTTCTTT. Protein: CVSSFGGNVNTEAFF.

This chain links TRBV29-1 with TRBJ1-1; D remains unclear. CDR3 length: 10 amino acids. Germline loops: CDR1 SQVTM, CDR2 ANQGSEA. CDR3 coding DNA: TGCAGTGTCGGATCGGCTGAAGCTTTCTTT. Its protein is CSVGSAEAFF.

In regard to this clonotype: Here the CDR3 omits its conserved ending phenylalanine or tryptophan, so a read error is the likely source. This sequence joins TRBV6-6 and TRBJ2-3, with D hard to call. V dropped 8 bases and J dropped 2 bases, with 11 bases sitting between them. The CDR3 consists of 13 residues. Germline values: CDR1 MNHNY, CDR2 SVGAGI (reference sequence). DNA of the CDR3: TGTGCCAGCTCAAGCGACAACACAGATACGCAGTATATT. Amino acids: CASSSDNTDTQYI.

Points on this clonotype: One end of the junction is discordant with germline, which a read error may explain. As DNA, the CDR3 is TGTGCCAGCAGCCCCCGGGGGAGCAGTGTTAACTCGGGGGCCAACATCCTGACTTTC. Its protein product is CASSPRGSSVNSGANILTF. The J gene is TRBJ2-6, the V gene TRBV11-1, with D perhaps TRBD1 or TRBD2 (6 bases each). Germline CDR1 reads SGHAT; CDR2 reads FQDESV (reference sequence). The CDR3 has 19 residues.